This T cell receptor (beta chain) was documented in a study of blood T cell repertoires in COVID-19. As for the study in general: The samples span acute and convalescent COVID-19 from the United States, Italy and Spain. T cells, B-cell-depleted T cells, or PBMCs provided the cDNA or gDNA that served as material.

Here immunoSEQ multiplex PCR was the method, and the copy in TCRdb shows in-frame clones only, minus some. The table includes around 150,000 clones, about 85% detected once. Per germline, CDR1 LGHNA and CDR2 YSLEER. This CDR3 has 14 amino acids. V was cut by 0 bases and J by 0 bases, with 5 bases left in between. Specimen: peripheral blood. The TCR originated in a woman in her sixties or seventies with active or convalescent COVID-19. This sequence joins TRBV4-3 and TRBJ1-1, with D unclear. The CDR3 sequence is CASSQDVVNTEAFF. CDR3 DNA: TGCGCCAGCAGCCAAGATGTAGTGAACACTGAAGCTTTCTTT.